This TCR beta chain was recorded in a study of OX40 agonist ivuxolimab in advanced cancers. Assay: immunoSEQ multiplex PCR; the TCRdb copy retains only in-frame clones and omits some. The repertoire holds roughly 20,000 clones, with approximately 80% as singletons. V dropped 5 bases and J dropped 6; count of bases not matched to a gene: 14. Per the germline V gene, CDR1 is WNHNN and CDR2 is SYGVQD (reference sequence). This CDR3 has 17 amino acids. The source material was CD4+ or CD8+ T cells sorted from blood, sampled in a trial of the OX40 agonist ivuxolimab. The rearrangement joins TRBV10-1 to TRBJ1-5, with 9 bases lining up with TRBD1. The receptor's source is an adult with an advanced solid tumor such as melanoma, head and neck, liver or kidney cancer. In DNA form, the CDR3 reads TGCGCCAGCAGTTGGGGACAGGGTGAGGTAAAATCTCAGCCCCAGCATTTT. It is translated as CASSWGQGEVKSQPQHF.